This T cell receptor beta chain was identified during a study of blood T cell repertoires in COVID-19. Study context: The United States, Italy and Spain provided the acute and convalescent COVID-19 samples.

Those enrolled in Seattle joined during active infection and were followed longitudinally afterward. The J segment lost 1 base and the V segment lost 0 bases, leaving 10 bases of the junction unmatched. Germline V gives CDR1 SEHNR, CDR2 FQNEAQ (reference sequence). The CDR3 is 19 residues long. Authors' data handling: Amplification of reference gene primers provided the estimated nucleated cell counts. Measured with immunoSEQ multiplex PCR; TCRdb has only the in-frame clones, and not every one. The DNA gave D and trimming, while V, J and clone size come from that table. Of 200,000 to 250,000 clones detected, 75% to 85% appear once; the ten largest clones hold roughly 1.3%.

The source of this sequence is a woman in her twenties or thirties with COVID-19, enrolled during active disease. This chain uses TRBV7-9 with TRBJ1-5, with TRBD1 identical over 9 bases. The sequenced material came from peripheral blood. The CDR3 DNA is TGTGCCAGCAGCTTAGCGCTAAGGCTGGGGACAGGGAGCAATCAGCCCCAGCATTTT. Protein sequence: CASSLALRLGTGSNQPQHF.